This entry lists 6 T cell receptor beta chains sequenced from one sample in a study of blood T cell repertoires in COVID-19. TCRdb keeps only in-frame clones here, not all; method: immunoSEQ multiplex PCR. The sample has 150,000 to 200,000 clones; roughly 87% are singletons. The source material was PBMCs or T cells enriched from blood (not recorded which). These receptors were taken from a woman aged 40-49 years with acute COVID-19.

The chain links TRBV19 to TRBJ2-3; 9 positions agree with TRBD2. CDR1 LNHDA and CDR2 SQIVND come from the germline V gene (reference sequence). This CDR3 comprises 15 residues. The junction had 6 bases not matched to a gene; V was cut back by 2 bases and J by 6 bases. CDR3 amino acids: CASSISRGRGDTQYF. The CDR3 DNA reads as TGTGCCAGTAGTATATCTCGCGGGAGGGGGGATACGCAGTATTTT.

V usage is TRBV23-1 and J usage is TRBJ1-2; D not resolved. TRBV23-1 is flagged as an ORF with uncertain function. The CDR3 is 16 residues long. The V and J ends lost 1 base and 1 base respectively, with 13 bases between them. The CDR3 DNA reads as TGCGCCAGCAGTCAATTGGGCCCATCGATTAACTATGGCTACACCTTC. This gives the protein CASSQLGPSINYGYTF.

The V gene is TRBV7-9, the J gene TRBJ1-2; D is undetermined. Germline CDR1 reads SEHNR; CDR2 reads FQNEAQ (reference sequence). V shed 5 bases and J shed 8 bases, with 21 bases lying between them. CDR3 length: 15 amino acids. CDR3 region: CASSLRTGRTEGYTF. The CDR3 region has the DNA TGTGCCAGCAGCCTAAGGACGGGAAGGACGGAAGGCTACACCTTC.

The chain is built from TRBV20-1 and TRBJ1-1; D is unclear. V lost 2 bases to trimming and J lost 13 bases, with 14 bases between them. The length of the CDR3 is 11 residues. Germline values: CDR1 DFQATT, CDR2 SNEGSKA (reference sequence). The CDR3 nucleotides read TGCAGTGCTAGATGGCTCCAGGAGGATTTCTTT. Translated, it gives CSARWLQEDFF.

The V call is TRBV6-6, the J call TRBJ1-6; D gene uncertain. This CDR3 is built from 15 residues. Trimming cost V 0 bases and J 14 bases, with 17 bases left between them. Germline values: CDR1 MNHNY, CDR2 SVGAGI (reference sequence). CDR3 DNA sequence: TGTGCCAGCAGTTACTCGATTGAAGAGGATGGAGCCCTCCACTTT. Protein product: CASSYSIEEDGALHF.

The V and J genes are TRBV30 and TRBJ2-6; 10 bases agree with TRBD2. The length of the CDR3 is 18 residues. J was trimmed by 3 bases and V by 1 base; bases with no gene match: 9. The germline V gene has CDR1 GTSNPN and CDR2 SVGIG (reference sequence). CDR3 region: CAWSAVSGRIGGANVLTF. In nucleotides, the CDR3 is TGTGCCTGGAGTGCGGTTAGCGGGAGGATCGGTGGGGCCAACGTCCTGACTTTC.